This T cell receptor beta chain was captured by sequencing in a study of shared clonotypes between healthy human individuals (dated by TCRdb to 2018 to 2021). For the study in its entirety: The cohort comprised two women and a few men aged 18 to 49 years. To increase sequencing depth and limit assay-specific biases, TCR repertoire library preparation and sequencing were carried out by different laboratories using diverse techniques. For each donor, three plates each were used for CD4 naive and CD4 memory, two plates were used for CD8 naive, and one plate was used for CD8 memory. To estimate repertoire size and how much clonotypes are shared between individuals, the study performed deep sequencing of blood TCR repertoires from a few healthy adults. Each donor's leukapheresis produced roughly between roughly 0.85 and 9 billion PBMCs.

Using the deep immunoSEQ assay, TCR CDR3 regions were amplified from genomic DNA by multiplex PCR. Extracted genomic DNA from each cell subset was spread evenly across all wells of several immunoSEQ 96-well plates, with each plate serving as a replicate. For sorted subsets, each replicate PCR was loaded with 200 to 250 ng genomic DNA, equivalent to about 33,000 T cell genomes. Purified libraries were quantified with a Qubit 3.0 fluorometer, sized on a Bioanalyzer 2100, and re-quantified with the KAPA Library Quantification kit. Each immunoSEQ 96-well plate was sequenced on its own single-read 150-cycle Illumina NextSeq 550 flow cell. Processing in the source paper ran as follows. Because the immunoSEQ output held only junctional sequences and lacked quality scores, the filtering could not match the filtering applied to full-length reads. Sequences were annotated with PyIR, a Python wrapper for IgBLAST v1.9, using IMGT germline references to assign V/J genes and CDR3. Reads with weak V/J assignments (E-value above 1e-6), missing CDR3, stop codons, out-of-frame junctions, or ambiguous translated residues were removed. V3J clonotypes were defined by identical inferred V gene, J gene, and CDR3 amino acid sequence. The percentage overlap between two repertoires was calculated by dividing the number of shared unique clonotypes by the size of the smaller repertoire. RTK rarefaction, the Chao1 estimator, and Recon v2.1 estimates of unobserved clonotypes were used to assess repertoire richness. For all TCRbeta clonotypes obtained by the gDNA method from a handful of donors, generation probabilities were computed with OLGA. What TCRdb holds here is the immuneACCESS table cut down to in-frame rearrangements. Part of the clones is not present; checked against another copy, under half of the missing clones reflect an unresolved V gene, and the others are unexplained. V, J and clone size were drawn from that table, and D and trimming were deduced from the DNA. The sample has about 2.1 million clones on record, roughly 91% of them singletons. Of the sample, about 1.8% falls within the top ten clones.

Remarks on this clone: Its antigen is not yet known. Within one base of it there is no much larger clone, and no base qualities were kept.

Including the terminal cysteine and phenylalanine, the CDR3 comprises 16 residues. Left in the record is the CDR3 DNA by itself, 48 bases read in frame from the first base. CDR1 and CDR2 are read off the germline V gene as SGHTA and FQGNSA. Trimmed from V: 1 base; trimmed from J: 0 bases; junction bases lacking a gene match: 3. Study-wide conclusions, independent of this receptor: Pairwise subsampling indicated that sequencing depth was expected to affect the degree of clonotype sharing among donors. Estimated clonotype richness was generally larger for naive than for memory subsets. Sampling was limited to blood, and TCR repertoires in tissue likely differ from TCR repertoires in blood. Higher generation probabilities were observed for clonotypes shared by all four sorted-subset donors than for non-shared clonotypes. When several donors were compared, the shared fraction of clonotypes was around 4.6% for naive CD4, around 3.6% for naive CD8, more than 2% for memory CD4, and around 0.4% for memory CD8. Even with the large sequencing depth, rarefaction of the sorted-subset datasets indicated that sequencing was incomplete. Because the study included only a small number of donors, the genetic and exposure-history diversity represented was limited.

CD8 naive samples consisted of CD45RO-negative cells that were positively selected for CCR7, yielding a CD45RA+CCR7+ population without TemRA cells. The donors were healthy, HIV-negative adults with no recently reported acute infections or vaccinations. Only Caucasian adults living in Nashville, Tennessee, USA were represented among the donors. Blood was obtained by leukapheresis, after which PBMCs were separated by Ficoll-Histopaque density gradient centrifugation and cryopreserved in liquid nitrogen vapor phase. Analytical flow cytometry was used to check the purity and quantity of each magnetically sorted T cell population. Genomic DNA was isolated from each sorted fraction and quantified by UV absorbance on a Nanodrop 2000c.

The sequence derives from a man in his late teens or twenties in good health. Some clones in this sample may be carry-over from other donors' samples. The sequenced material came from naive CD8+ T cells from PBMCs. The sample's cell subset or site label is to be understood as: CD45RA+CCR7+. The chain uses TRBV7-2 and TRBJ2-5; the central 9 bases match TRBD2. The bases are TGTGCCAGCAGCTTAGTAAGCGGGGGGTACCAAGAGACCCAGTACTTC. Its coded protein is CASSLVSGGYQETQYF.